This TCR beta chain was captured in a study of beta chain features in type 1 diabetes. The overall study: All samples yielded roughly 100,000,000 examined sorted cells. Whole-study results and caveats: Type 1 diabetes patients showed a moderate but significant shortening of TCRB CDR3s in all four CD4+ subsets. Researchers could not determine here whether HLA type influences TCRB rearrangement.

To note about this clone: What it binds is unknown.

Expressed TCRB transcripts were sequenced, since all the RNA that had been isolated was reverse transcribed. Sequencing was performed with immunoSEQ multiplex PCR; in TCRdb, only in-frame clones are kept and a portion is missing. This table holds about 360,000 clones, 10% to 15% found once. The CDR3 runs 12 residues. V shed 4 bases and J 10 bases; nucleotides not matched to a gene: 7. The germline V gene encodes CDR1 SGHRS and CDR2 YFSETQ. Purity exceeded 95% in all sorted populations. The sample taken for sequencing was naive CD4+ T cells from blood. This chain uses TRBV5-1 with TRBJ1-1; 7 positions agree with TRBD1. The sequence was collected from a man aged 18 to 35 in good health. The CDR3 sequence is CASSLDRAGAFF. The CDR3 DNA is TGCGCCAGCAGCCTTGACAGGGCAGGAGCTTTCTTT.